One and the same sample provided the 32 T cell receptor beta chains below, sequenced in a study of tumor and adjacent non-tumor tissue in lung cancer. Three rounds of nested PCR, following a modified ARM-PCR protocol, produced the TCRbeta library. Via MiXCR, TCRdb re-called the multiplex PCR reads, giving one row per CDR3 protein. The sample carries 120,000 or so distinct CDR3 sequences, about 87% recorded once. No cell sorting was done before RNA was extracted from the tissue. Input material: lung tumor tissue. The receptors come from a man between 70 and 80 years old with non-small cell lung cancer.

About this clonotype itself: Germline is not matched at one junction end, which may reflect a read error. The genes are TRBV20-1 and TRBJ1-2; D gene unclear. Germline assignment: CDR1 DFQATT and CDR2 SNEGSKA (reference sequence). This CDR3 has 13 amino acids. CDR3 sequence: CSANWGGVYSYTF. The CDR3 region has the DNA TGCAGTGCCAACTGGGGAGGAGTCTATAGCTACACCTTC.

V is TRBV15 and J is TRBJ2-5, with TRBD1 matching 7 bases. Trimming at V came to 6 bases and at J to 4 bases, leaving 5 bases not matched to a gene. Germline CDR1 LNHNV, CDR2 YYDKDF (reference sequence). This CDR3 has 13 amino acids. CDR3 loop: CATRMTGTETQYF. The CDR3 DNA reads TGTGCCACCAGGATGACAGGGACAGAGACCCAGTACTTC.

Points on this clonotype: Since the CDR3 does not end with the conserved phenylalanine or tryptophan, this likely comes from a read error. It is unclear where the CDR3 begins or ends on the DNA, so no DNA is shown, and the CDR3 is as TCRdb lists it. The chain carries TRBV10-1 and TRBJ2-7. Germline V CDR1 and CDR2: WNHNN, SYGVQD (reference sequence). A total of 13 residues make up the CDR3, ends included. CDR3 in amino acids: CASSESGVYEQCL.

Points on this clonotype: The junction differs from germline at one of its ends, possibly a read error. The chain couples TRBV6-6 to TRBJ2-3, with D possibly called TRBD1 or TRBD2 (7 bases each). This CDR3 spans 15 amino acids. Germline V CDR1 and CDR2: MNHNY, SVGAGI (reference sequence). As DNA, the CDR3 is TGTGCCAGCAGTTACGTCGTGGGAGGGACAGATATGCAGTATTTT. Translating it yields CASSYVVGGTDMQYF.

A word on this clonotype: This sequence may be a read error, since a much larger clone differs from it by one base. V gene TRBV2 combines with J gene TRBJ2-7, with D unresolved. The CDR3 contains 11 residues. CDR1 is SNHLY, CDR2 FYNNEI, per germline. Written as DNA, the CDR3 is TGTGCCTGCAGTGCCCACTACGAGCAGTACTTC. This gives the protein CACSAHYEQYF.

The chain employs TRBV6-2 or TRBV6-3 and TRBJ1-5; a weak D match, TRBD1 (6 bases). Between the trimmed V and J ends, which lost 2 bases and 11 bases, there was a span of 25 bases. This CDR3 is 17 amino acids long. Germline values: CDR1 MNHEY, CDR2 SVGEGT. As DNA, the CDR3 is TGTGCCAGCAGTTACCGCCCAAGGGGGGGTTTCAATCACGCCCAGCATTTT. It yields the protein CASSYRPRGGFNHAQHF.

Remarks on this clonotype: The junction does not match germline at one end; this may be a read error. This rearrangement joins TRBV28 to TRBJ2-1; D tentatively reads TRBD1 or TRBD2 (5 bases each). The CDR3 consists of 14 residues. CDR1 and CDR2 (germline): MDHEN, SYDVKM. DNA for the CDR3: TGTGCAAGCAGTAACCCTGGGGCGAGGGATGATCAGTTCTTC. Translation: CASSNPGARDDQFF.

This clonotype has only one observation. Lacking the conserved final phenylalanine or tryptophan, this CDR3 likely reflects a read error. The chain combines TRBV11-3 with TRBJ2-7, with D tentatively TRBD1 (6 bases). Per germline, CDR1 SGHNT and CDR2 YENEEA. The CDR3 runs to 15 residues. This CDR3 reads CASNLTGLFSYEQYL. For the CDR3, the DNA is TGTGCCAGCAACTTAACAGGGCTTTTTTCCTATGAGCAGTACCTC.

About this clonotype itself: A junction boundary mismatches the germline segment, possibly from a read error. The gene calls are TRBV11-3 and TRBJ2-3; possible D gene TRBD2, 5 bases. CDR1 is SGHNT, CDR2 YENEEA, per germline. This CDR3 is 15 amino acids long. CDR3 nucleotides: TGTGCGAGCACCCATCGGGAAGTAAGCACAAATACGCAGTATTTT. Its protein is CASTHREVSTNTQYF.

Remarks on this clonotype: A junction end diverges from the germline sequence, so it may reflect a read error. The chain recombines TRBV4-3 with TRBJ2-5; D is uncertain. Germline V gives CDR1 LGHNA, CDR2 YSLEER. The CDR3 consists of 16 residues. This CDR3 is CAGRQAGWVGQETQYF. The CDR3 nucleotides read TGCGCCGGCAGGCAAGCCGGATGGGTGGGACAAGAGACCCAGTACTTC.

V gene TRBV12-3 or TRBV12-4 combines with J gene TRBJ2-2; weak D call: TRBD2 (5 bases). The CDR3 extends over 14 amino acids. V lost 6 bases to trimming and J lost 4 bases, with 12 bases between them. The CDR3 is CASRVAWGTGELFF. As DNA, the CDR3 is TGTGCCAGCAGGGTAGCGTGGGGCACCGGGGAGCTGTTTTTT.

Note on this clonotype: A read error may explain this, as a much larger clone is one base away. This rearrangement joins TRBV5-1 to TRBJ1-2; D gene ambiguous. Germline assignment: CDR1 SGHRS and CDR2 YFSETQ. The CDR3 loop spans 14 amino acids. CDR3 sequence (DNA): TGCGCCAGCAACTTGGCGGCCAGTCAATCTGACTACACCTTC. This translates into CASNLAASQSDYTF.

As to this clonotype: The junction and the germline gene differ at one end; a read error may be behind it. The CDR3 loop reads CSAIQGTYEQCF. In nucleotides, the CDR3 is TGCAGCGCAATACAGGGGACCTACGAGCAGTGCTTT. The V and J genes are TRBV29-1 and TRBJ2-7; 7 bases map to TRBD1. There are 12 residues in the CDR3. The germline CDR1 and CDR2 sequences are SQVTM and ANQGSEA.

DNA for the CDR3: TGCGCCAGCAGTCAATCGGACGGACGGCCCCAGCATTTT. Its translation: CASSQSDGRPQHF. The J gene is TRBJ1-5, the V gene TRBV4-1, with D uncertain. Germline V lookup: CDR1 MGHRA, CDR2 YSYEKL. Trimming cost V 6 bases and J 9 bases, with 15 bases left between them. This CDR3 spans 13 amino acids.

Remarks on this clonotype: A much more abundant neighbour one base away suggests this may be a read error. This chain joins TRBV11-2 and TRBJ1-2; 8 bases match TRBD1. Germline lookup yields CDR1 SGHAT and CDR2 FQNNGV. The CDR3 totals 14 residues. Losses at the gene ends were 5 bases for V and 10 bases for J; bases not matched to a gene: 12. CDR3 sequence: CASSQGQGTDDYTF. The CDR3 DNA reads TGTGCCAGCAGCCAAGGACAGGGAACGGATGACTACACCTTC.

This clonotype was recorded once. The CDR3 carries no conserved terminal phenylalanine or tryptophan, so it likely arises from a read error. The rearrangement uses TRBV11-2 and TRBJ1-1; D unresolved. Germline lookup yields CDR1 SGHAT and CDR2 FQNNGV. The CDR3 covers 17 residues. CDR3 protein: CASSLRWRDKWNTGAFS. The DNA for the CDR3 is TGTGCCAGCAGTTTACGGTGGAGGGATAAGTGGAACACTGGAGCTTTCTCT.

Turning to this clonotype: A junction end diverges from the germline sequence, so it may reflect a read error. The chain uses TRBV11-2 and TRBJ2-5, with D perhaps matching TRBD2 (5 bases). The CDR3 runs to 13 residues. The germline V gene has CDR1 SGHAT and CDR2 FQNNGV. CDR3 in DNA: TGTGCCAGCAACTTAGATCCCAGACTAACTCCGTACTTC. Translating gives CASNLDPRLTPYF.

To note about this clonotype: Because it lacks the conserved phenylalanine or tryptophan at the end, this CDR3 is likely a read error. The V call is TRBV10-2, the J call TRBJ1-2; TRBD1 agrees at 9 bases. CDR1 is WSHSY and CDR2 is SAAADI in the germline V gene. Trimming removed 6 bases from V and 3 bases from J; junction bases left unmatched: 5. The CDR3 is 14 residues long. DNA for the CDR3: TGCGCCAGCAGGGACAGGGGAGAGCACTATGGCTACACCATC. It specifies CASRDRGEHYGYTI.

The chain employs TRBV5-4 and TRBJ2-5; 9 nucleotides line up with TRBD2. V trimming: 0 bases; J trimming: 14 bases; junction bases outside the gene matches: 17. The germline V gene has CDR1 SGHNT and CDR2 YYREEE (reference sequence). The CDR3 is 16 amino acids. CDR3: CASSLGSGGVWETNYF. The CDR3 DNA reads TGTGCCAGCAGCTTGGGTAGCGGGGGTGTCTGGGAGACCAATTACTTC.

The chain couples TRBV29-1 to TRBJ2-2; 10 bases are shared with TRBD2. J gave up 14 bases and V 7 bases, and 16 bases lay outside the gene matches. This CDR3 has 14 amino acids. The germline gives CDR1 SQVTM, CDR2 ANQGSEA. The CDR3 spells CSADVAGGTEDLFF. CDR3 bases: TGCAGCGCTGACGTAGCGGGGGGCACTGAGGACCTGTTTTTT.

Regarding this clonotype: One junction end disagrees with the germline gene, perhaps due to a read error. This chain uses TRBV12-3 or TRBV12-4 with TRBJ1-6; no clear D. The CDR3 loop spans 14 amino acids. CDR3 nucleotides: TGTGTCAGCAGTCGGATAGTCTATAATTCACCCCTCCGCTTT. Translating it yields CVSSRIVYNSPLRF.

For this clonotype: At one boundary the junction diverges from the germline segment, which might be a read error. V usage is TRBV11-3 and J usage is TRBJ2-1; weak D call: TRBD2 (7 bases). The CDR3 spans 16 residues. The germline gives CDR1 SGHNT, CDR2 YENEEA. CDR3: CASNVDPTGGRGELFF. CDR3 bases: TGTGCCAGCAACGTAGATCCCACGGGGGGCAGGGGTGAGCTGTTCTTC.

The V call is TRBV11-2, the J call TRBJ2-3; D possibly corresponds to TRBD1 (5 bases). V shed 7 bases and J shed 14 bases, with 25 bases lying between them. Germline-derived CDR1 and CDR2 are SGHAT and FQNNGV. This CDR3 has 14 amino acids. CDR3 sequence: CASILTPGSNTRYF. DNA of the CDR3: TGTGCCAGCATCCTAACTCCAGGGTCAAATACACGGTATTTT.

J is TRBJ2-7 and V is TRBV7-9, with D tentatively TRBD1 (7 bases). V lost 1 base to trimming and J lost 7 bases, with 14 bases between them. This CDR3 is 14 amino acids long. Germline V CDR1 and CDR2: SEHNR, FQNEAQ (reference sequence). The CDR3 loop reads CASSLVPRGDEQYF. CDR3 DNA sequence: TGTGCCAGCAGCTTAGTTCCCAGGGGGGATGAGCAGTACTTC.

This clonotype turned up a few times. V is TRBV12-3 or TRBV12-4 and J is TRBJ2-5; TRBD2 is a possible D gene (6 bases). This CDR3 has 12 amino acids. The germline V and J ends were trimmed by 10 bases and 9 bases, with 18 bases remaining between them. DNA for the CDR3: TGTGCCAACAGCCTGACGGGGGAGTCCCAGTACTTC. This sequence encodes CANSLTGESQYF.

The V call is TRBV10-3, the J call TRBJ2-1, with unresolved D. The CDR3 sequence is 14 residues long. Germline V gene sequence: CDR1 ENHRY, CDR2 SYGVKD. Trimming took off 10 bases at V and 4 bases at J, with 17 bases between the two ends. CDR3 protein: CANKDVSGYNEQFF. The CDR3 DNA is TGTGCCAACAAGGACGTTTCAGGTTACAATGAGCAGTTCTTC.

Details on this clonotype: At one end the junction does not follow the germline gene, possibly because of a read error. The chain is built from TRBV6-5 and TRBJ2-1; 7 bases match TRBD2. The CDR3 has 16 amino acids. Germline V CDR1 and CDR2: MNHEY, SVGAGI. Here the CDR3 reads CAWSYVGGRRGNEQFF. The CDR3, as DNA: TGTGCCTGGAGTTACGTCGGCGGGAGAAGGGGCAATGAACAGTTCTTC.

This clonotype was counted once. An end of the junction does not agree with germline; a read error may underlie this. The gene calls are TRBV4-3 and TRBJ1-2; perhaps TRBD1 as D (5 bases). Germline V gene data show CDR1 as LGHNA and CDR2 as YSLEER. CDR3 length: 13 residues. The CDR3 spells CASNQGTAYGHTF. The CDR3 nucleotides are TGCGCCAGCAACCAAGGGACGGCATATGGCCACACCTTC.

A word on this clonotype: One junction end does not reproduce the germline sequence, and a read error may be involved. This rearrangement joins TRBV4-3 to TRBJ2-1, with TRBD2 matching 8 bases. Germline CDR1 is LGHNA and CDR2 is YSLEER. This CDR3 is 17 amino acids long. CDR3 amino acids: CVSCQDPAGAEYNGQFF. The CDR3 bases are TGCGTCAGCTGCCAAGACCCAGCGGGAGCTGAATACAATGGGCAGTTCTTC.

Note on this clonotype: Likely a read error: the CDR3 ends without its conserved phenylalanine or tryptophan. The gene calls are TRBV28 and TRBJ2-3; D remains unclear. With 7 bases removed from V and 3 bases from J, the gap between germline ends came to 14 bases. Germline CDR1 is MDHEN and CDR2 is SYDVKM. The CDR3 contains 14 residues. CDR3 loop: CASNPRDRTDTQYL. The CDR3 bases are TGTGCCAGCAATCCTCGAGACCGTACAGATACGCAGTATCTT.

The chain uses TRBV30 and TRBJ2-7; D unresolved. Germline loops: CDR1 GTSNPN, CDR2 SVGIG (reference sequence). Trimming took 1 base from V and 5 from J, leaving 15 bases between them. This CDR3 has 14 residues. The CDR3 DNA follows: TGTGCCTGGAGTGCCTCTGGGAACCGGAACGAGCAGTACTTC. It specifies CAWSASGNRNEQYF. The full variable domain, rest sourced from reference TRBV30 and TRBJ2-7, is SQTIHQWPATLVQPVGSPLSLECTVEGTSNPNLYWYRQAAGRGLQLLFYSVGIGQISSEVPQNLSASRPQDRQFILSSKKLLLSDSGFYLCAWSASGNRNEQYFGPGTRLTVT.

About this clonotype: The junction and the germline gene differ at one end; a read error may be behind it. The chain links TRBV12-5 to TRBJ1-1; the D gene is possibly TRBD1 (6 bases). The V gene's germline CDR1 is LGHNT and CDR2 FRNRAP. This CDR3 comprises 18 residues. The CDR3 loop reads CASDLELSGQWAMTEAFF. The CDR3 nucleotides read TGCGCTAGTGATTTGGAACTATCAGGACAGTGGGCGATGACTGAAGCTTTCTTT.